These 21 T cell receptor beta chains share one sample of origin, sequenced in a study of Graves' ophthalmopathy and Graves' hyperthyroidism (dated by TCRdb to the late 2010s). Sequencing was carried out with an Illumina HiSeq 2000. TCR beta CDR3 regions were amplified from RNA transcripts for repertoire sequencing. The first round was an RT-PCR using HTBI primers with the Qiagen OneStep RT-PCR kit, and this first round was followed by a second-round multiplex PCR, then size selection and purification. The raw public data were reprocessed by TCRdb itself: fastp quality trimming at Q25, MiXCR clonotype calling, in-frame beta chains only. Entries are consolidated by CDR3 protein sequence, retaining the most common genes and DNA. The sample has some 1.1 million distinct CDR3 sequences on record, less than 45% of them singletons. Around 10% of the sample is taken by the ten largest. Sequencing was done on a sample of peripheral blood or thyroid tissue (not recorded which). The receptor set was obtained from an adult man with Graves' hyperthyroidism.

A single count supports this clonotype. The chain uses TRBV7-2 and TRBJ2-5; perhaps TRBD1 as D (6 bases). The length of the CDR3 is 16 residues. Trimming cost V 5 bases and J 1 base, with 17 bases left between them. In germline, CDR1 is SGHTA, CDR2 FQGNSA. The CDR3 here is CASSTDRHRSQETQYF. CDR3 sequence (DNA): TGTGCCAGCAGCACCGACAGGCACAGGAGCCAAGAGACCCAGTACTTC.

The CDR3 DNA sequence: TGCAGCTTGAATCGAGGGCCGACATATGGCTACACCTTC. Residues: CSLNRGPTYGYTF. V is TRBV29-1 and J is TRBJ1-2, with unresolved D. The CDR3 consists of 13 residues. Germline lookup yields CDR1 SQVTM and CDR2 ANQGSEA. V was trimmed by 8 bases and J by 5 bases, leaving 18 bases between them.

This clonotype has ten or more counts. The V and J genes are TRBV20-1 and TRBJ2-7, with 12 bases fitting TRBD1. Germline trimming cut 5 bases from V and 7 bases from J; bases unmatched to any gene: 12. CDR1 DFQATT and CDR2 SNEGSKA come from the germline V gene (reference sequence). The length of the CDR3 is 15 residues. The CDR3 loop reads CSADPPGQGAGEQYF. The CDR3 coding sequence is TGCAGTGCTGACCCTCCGGGACAGGGGGCCGGAGAGCAGTACTTC.

In this sample, this clonotype turned up many times. The chain combines TRBV10-3 with TRBJ2-3; no firm D call. The CDR3 runs to 13 residues. Germline V gives CDR1 ENHRY, CDR2 SYGVKD. Trimming cost V 0 bases and J 4 bases, with 5 bases left between them. The CDR3: CAISESLSDTQYF. For the CDR3, the DNA is TGTGCCATCAGTGAGTCGTTGTCAGATACGCAGTATTTT.

This clonotype was counted between two and nine times. J is TRBJ1-1 and V is TRBV19, with D uncertain. V shed 5 bases and J shed 7 bases, with 14 bases lying between them. Germline-derived CDR1 and CDR2 are LNHDA and SQIVND (reference sequence). The CDR3 consists of 13 residues. The CDR3 loop reads CASSLGQAGEAFF. The CDR3, as DNA: TGTGCCAGTAGTCTGGGTCAGGCGGGTGAAGCTTTCTTT. Drawing the rest from reference TRBV19 and TRBJ1-1, the complete variable domain is DGGITQSPKYLFRKEGQNVTLSCEQNLNHDAMYWYRQDPGQGLRLIYYSQIVNDFQKGDIAEGYSVSREKKESFPLTVTSAQKNPTAFYLCASSLGQAGEAFFGQGTRLTVV.

Ten or more counts support this clonotype. The chain carries TRBV4-3 and TRBJ1-1, with D tentatively TRBD1 (6 bases). Germline V gene lookup returns CDR1 LGHNA and CDR2 YSLEER. V lost 1 base to trimming and J lost 0 bases, with 12 bases between them. This CDR3 spans 16 amino acids. The CDR3 DNA is TGCGCCAGCAGCCAAGGAACAGGGTTGTTGAACACTGAAGCTTTCTTT. Its protein is CASSQGTGLLNTEAFF.

A word on this clonotype: With a much larger clone just one base away, this may be a read error. This chain uses TRBV9 with TRBJ1-5; no firm D call. Germline-derived CDR1 and CDR2 are SGDLS and YYNGEE. CDR3 size: 15 residues. The CDR3 protein is CTSSSEGGGNQPQHF. CDR3 bases: TGTACCAGCAGCTCGGAAGGTGGGGGCAATCAGCCCCAGCATTTT.

The V call is TRBV29-1, the J call TRBJ2-7, with 9 nucleotides matching TRBD1. Germline-derived CDR1 and CDR2 are SQVTM and ANQGSEA. The CDR3 is 15 amino acids. V trimming: 1 base; J trimming: 5 bases; junction bases outside the gene matches: 9. CDR3 region: CSVEGGDRVENEQYF. The CDR3 DNA sequence: TGCAGCGTTGAAGGTGGGGACAGGGTGGAGAACGAGCAGTACTTC.

The CDR3 DNA reads as TGTGCTAGTGGTCAAGGAGAACAGGGTCCCTACTACGAGCAGTACTTC. Residues: CASGQGEQGPYYEQYF. The V call is TRBV12-3 or TRBV12-4, the J call TRBJ2-7, with a possible D match to TRBD1 (6 bases). The CDR3 is 16 residues long.

This clonotype was observed at least ten times. The chain uses TRBV15 and TRBJ2-7; possible D gene TRBD1, 6 bases. V lost 0 bases and J lost 3, with 15 bases in between. Germline V gene data show CDR1 as LNHNV and CDR2 as YYDKDF (reference sequence). This CDR3 has 16 amino acids. CDR3 in DNA: TGTGCCACCAGCAGAGATTCGGCAGGGGTATTCTACGAGCAGTACTTC. It translates to CATSRDSAGVFYEQYF. The full variable domain, with the rest looked up from reference TRBV15 and TRBJ2-7, is DAMVIQNPRYQVTQFGKPVTLSCSQTLNHNVMYWYQQKSSQAPKLLFHYYDKDFNNEADTPDNFQSRRPNTSFCFLDIRSPGLGDTAMYLCATSRDSAGVFYEQYFGPGTRLTVT.

Only a few counts were recorded for this clonotype. This chain joins TRBV30 and TRBJ1-4; D remains ambiguous. Germline V gene lookup returns CDR1 GTSNPN and CDR2 SVGIG (reference sequence). The CDR3 extends over 13 amino acids. V was cut by 2 bases and J by 8 bases, with 12 bases left in between. CDR3 DNA: TGTGCCTGGAGTAGGAGGCCGGAAGAAAAACTGTTTTTT. Translation: CAWSRRPEEKLFF.

V is TRBV20-1 and J is TRBJ1-5; D possibly corresponds to TRBD1 (5 bases). CDR1 and CDR2 from the germline V gene are DFQATT and SNEGSKA (reference sequence). CDR3 length equals 12 residues. The V gene lost 6 bases and the J gene lost 5 bases, with 11 bases spanning the gap. In nucleotides, the CDR3 is TGCAGTGCCGGGACGAACTATCAGCCCCAGCATTTT. Protein sequence: CSAGTNYQPQHF.

The chain recombines TRBV29-1 with TRBJ1-1; 7 bases align to TRBD1. There are 16 residues in the CDR3. J gave up 0 bases and V 0 bases, and 7 bases lay outside the gene matches. CDR1 is SQVTM and CDR2 is ANQGSEA in the germline V gene. The CDR3 loop reads CSVEDRAGQLNTEAFF. CDR3 coding DNA: TGCAGCGTTGAAGATCGGGCGGGACAGCTGAACACTGAAGCTTTCTTT.

This clonotype occurred many times. V is TRBV10-2 and J is TRBJ1-6, with D uncertain. The V gene's germline CDR1 is WSHSY and CDR2 SAAADI. The V gene lost 3 bases and the J gene lost 14 bases, with 8 bases spanning the gap. The CDR3 is made up of 11 amino acids. The CDR3 DNA reads TGCGCCAGCAGTGACTCCCCGGCCCTCCACTTT. Translation gives CASSDSPALHF.

Many counts were recorded for this clonotype. The chain employs TRBV10-3 and TRBJ2-2; maybe TRBD2 (6 bases). Deletions cut 7 bases from V and 5 bases from J, with 17 bases between. Per germline, CDR1 ENHRY and CDR2 SYGVKD. The CDR3 spans 15 residues. The CDR3 reads CAITKTGVGTGELFF. The DNA for the CDR3 is TGTGCCATCACTAAGACGGGGGTAGGGACCGGGGAGCTGTTTTTT.

This clonotype came up many times. V is TRBV12-3 or TRBV12-4 and J is TRBJ2-5; D not certain. The CDR3 consists of 13 residues. V was shortened by 5 bases and J by 4 bases, with 11 bases between the two germline ends. The CDR3 DNA sequence: TGTGCCAGCAGTCCCGTTTGGCGAGAGACCCAGTACTTC. Residues: CASSPVWRETQYF.

V is TRBV20-1 and J is TRBJ2-7; D may correspond to TRBD1 or TRBD2 (5 bases each). The V and J ends lost 6 bases and 5 bases respectively, with 20 bases between them. Germline V gene data show CDR1 as DFQATT and CDR2 as SNEGSKA (reference sequence). The CDR3 loop spans 14 amino acids. The DNA for the CDR3 is TGCAGTGCACCAAAAGGAGGCAGGGATGACGAGCAGTACTTC. Translated, it gives CSAPKGGRDDEQYF.

This clonotype appeared many times. The chain links TRBV14 to TRBJ1-4; no reliable D call. Trimming shortened V by 5 bases and J by 7 bases, and 17 bases separated the two germline ends. CDR1 is SGHDN, CDR2 FVKESK, per germline. CDR3 length equals 15 residues. The CDR3 reads CASSELGQLGEKLFF. The CDR3 DNA sequence: TGTGCCAGCAGCGAACTAGGCCAGTTGGGTGAAAAACTGTTTTTT.

The gene calls are TRBV7-2 and TRBJ1-6; D perhaps matches TRBD1 (6 bases). The CDR3 runs 15 residues. V lost 1 base and J lost 11, with 15 bases in between. Germline CDR1 reads SGHTA; CDR2 reads FQGNSA. The CDR3 loop is CASSLDRDQGTPLHF. The CDR3 DNA sequence: TGTGCCAGCAGCTTAGACAGGGATCAGGGGACACCCCTCCACTTT.

The rearrangement uses TRBV20-1 and TRBJ1-6; TRBD1 aligns across 10 bases. Germline V gene data show CDR1 as DFQATT and CDR2 as SNEGSKA (reference sequence). J gave up 10 bases and V 2 bases, and 11 bases lay outside the gene matches. This CDR3 has 16 residues. The CDR3 coding sequence is TGCAGTGCTAGATCCGGGACAGGGGCGGGAAGGTCACCCCTCCACTTT. Translation gives CSARSGTGAGRSPLHF.

This chain links TRBV19 with TRBJ2-2; D may be TRBD2 (6 bases). Per the germline V gene, CDR1 is LNHDA and CDR2 is SQIVND (reference sequence). The CDR3 is made up of 13 amino acids. CDR3 in DNA: TGTGCGACCCACCGGGGGTACACCGGGGAGCTGTTTTTT. Encoded protein: CATHRGYTGELFF.